The clone carrying this T cell receptor (beta chain) appeared many times. Antigen unknown. The CDR3 covers 15 residues. Looked up from germline, CDR1 is SGDLS and CDR2 is YYNGEE. V lost 0 bases and J lost 1, with 10 bases in between. MiXCR, applied by TCRdb to the 5' RACE reads, yields one record per CDR3 protein. In the table there are approximately 43,000 distinct CDR3 sequences, just under 4% of which are singletons. The data were taken from a study of CD8 T cells in ankylosing spondylitis. General study points: It appeared that ankylosing spondylitis blood was characterized by a TCR beta motif of fewer than ten highly homologous variants. Matched ankylosing spondylitis synovial fluid reportedly showed significant enrichment of disease-linked clones.

J is TRBJ1-2 and V is TRBV9, with D possibly being TRBD1 (5 bases). This clonotype was sampled from a female donor with ankylosing spondylitis or in good health (not recorded which). Sequencing input: blood, either unsorted or a sorted T cell fraction (not recorded which). The CDR3: CASSVAGGSNYGYTF. The CDR3 DNA reads as TGTGCCAGCAGCGTAGCGGGGGGAAGTAACTATGGCTACACCTTC. Full variable domain (outside the CDR3, taken from reference TRBV9 and TRBJ1-2): DSGVTQTPKHLITATGQRVTLRCSPRSGDLSVYWYQQSLDQGLQFLIQYYNGEERAKGNILERFSAQQFPDLHSELNLSSLELGDSALYFCASSVAGGSNYGYTFGSGTRLTVV.